The entry below describes one T cell receptor beta chain. Its matching antigen is unknown. The source of the sample is a study of T cell clonotyping in hematopoietic cell transplantation. The table came from immunoSEQ multiplex PCR; TCRdb's copy has only in-frame clones and leaves some out. The sample has 11,000 to 15,000 clones, about 94% seen once. Findings and caveats of the study: Pathologically expanded recipient clonotypes increased progressively from day 30 to day 180 as diversity fell.

CDR1 and CDR2 (germline): MDHEN, SYDVKM. The CDR3 is 12 residues long. The V and J ends lost 1 base and 1 base respectively, with 1 base between them. The sequencing here drew on PBMCs, taken 30 days after allogeneic stem cell transplant. This chain connects TRBV28 to TRBJ1-2; D is undetermined. The sequence derives from a male patient aged 55 to 70 who had an allogeneic stem cell transplant from an unrelated donor, so the T cells may come from the graft donor. Some clones in this sample may be carry-over from other donors' samples. CDR3 DNA: TGTGCCAGCAGTTTATATAACTATGGCTACACCTTC. It specifies CASSLYNYGYTF.